The 15 T cell receptor beta chains in this list originate from one sample, sequenced in a study of blood T cell repertoires in COVID-19. Libraries were prepared by immunoSEQ multiplex PCR; TCRdb keeps only in-frame clonotypes and omits some of them. Among approximately 350,000 clones listed, about nine tenths were seen once. The sample was peripheral blood. Receptors originate from a woman in her forties or fifties with COVID-19, enrolled during active disease.

This rearrangement joins TRBV6-5 to TRBJ2-3; the D gene is possibly TRBD1 (6 bases). Germline V gene lookup returns CDR1 MNHEY and CDR2 SVGAGI. This CDR3 spans 13 amino acids. Trimming shortened V by 8 bases and J by 1 base, and 10 bases separated the two germline ends. The CDR3, as DNA: TGTGCCAGCGGGGGCCACCGCACAGATACGCAGTATTTT. This gives the protein CASGGHRTDTQYF.

This clone came up once. This chain connects TRBV21-1 to TRBJ2-7; TRBD1 is the table's D call, not checked against the DNA. TRBV21-1 is a pseudogene. The CDR3 totals 14 residues. The CDR3, as DNA: TGTGCCAGCAGCAGAAGGACAGGGGGCCACGAGCAGTACTTC. Residues: CASSRRTGGHEQYF.

The DNA of the CDR3 is TGCGCCAGCAGCCCAACTGGGACTAGCGGACAAGAGACCCAGTACTTC. Amino acids: CASSPTGTSGQETQYF. The V and J genes are TRBV5-1 and TRBJ2-5, with 11 bases that match TRBD2. Germline V CDR1 and CDR2: SGHRS, YFSETQ. The trim removed 4 bases at V and 2 bases at J, leaving 7 bases unmatched. This CDR3 has 16 amino acids.

The gene calls are TRBV27 and TRBJ2-7, with 11 bases lining up with TRBD2. With V trimmed by 2 bases and J by 3 bases, 3 bases remained unmatched. CDR1 and CDR2 (germline): MNHEY, SMNVEV (reference sequence). The CDR3 loop spans 15 amino acids. In nucleotides, the CDR3 is TGTGCCAGCAGTTTAGGGACTAGCGGTAACTACGAGCAGTACTTC. Translating gives CASSLGTSGNYEQYF.

This clone was detected a few times. The rearrangement links TRBV24-1 to TRBJ1-5; tentatively, D is TRBD1 (6 bases). V was shortened by 3 bases and J by 3 bases, with 11 bases between the two germline ends. CDR1 is KGHDR, CDR2 SFDVKD, per germline. The CDR3 is 15 amino acids. CDR3 coding DNA: TGTGCCACCAGTGATACCCGGGACAACAATCAGCCCCAGCATTTT. As protein: CATSDTRDNNQPQHF.

The chain uses TRBV9 and TRBJ2-7; D may be TRBD2 (5 bases). The CDR3 length is 14 residues. Trimming stripped 2 bases from V and 1 base from J, with 10 bases between. Germline lookup yields CDR1 SGDLS and CDR2 YYNGEE. CDR3 loop: CASSVLSGSYEQYF. The CDR3 DNA reads TGTGCCAGCAGCGTGCTAAGCGGTTCCTACGAGCAGTACTTC.

This clone was counted once. The chain combines TRBV11-2 with TRBJ1-1, with D possibly matching TRBD1 (5 bases). Germline V gives CDR1 SGHAT, CDR2 FQNNGV. V gave up 5 bases and J gave up 8 bases, with 21 bases separating them. The CDR3 is 15 amino acids. CDR3 amino acids: CASSSRGLPNGEAFF. DNA of the CDR3: TGTGCCAGCAGCAGCCGGGGACTGCCAAACGGAGAAGCTTTCTTT.

J is TRBJ2-6 and V is TRBV11-2; the match to TRBD1 covers 11 bases. Looked up from germline, CDR1 is SGHAT and CDR2 is FQNNGV. Trimming took 5 bases from V and 0 from J; bases not matched to a gene: 6. The CDR3 covers 18 residues. The CDR3 reads CASSPGTGGSSGANVLTF. The CDR3 nucleotides are TGTGCCAGCAGCCCCGGGACAGGGGGTTCCTCTGGGGCCAACGTCCTGACTTTC.

Only one count was recorded for this clone. The chain is built from TRBV30 and TRBJ1-1, with 7 positions matching TRBD1. In germline, CDR1 is GTSNPN, CDR2 SVGIG (reference sequence). The J segment lost 0 bases and the V segment lost 2 bases, leaving 12 bases of the junction unmatched. This CDR3 comprises 17 residues. CDR3 amino acids: CAWSTTKLTGLNTEAFF. The CDR3 region has the DNA TGTGCCTGGAGTACCACCAAGTTGACAGGGTTGAACACTGAAGCTTTCTTT.

V gene TRBV7-2 combines with J gene TRBJ1-2; maybe TRBD1 (5 bases). The germline gives CDR1 SGHTA, CDR2 FQGNSA. V shed 8 bases and J shed 0 bases, with 10 bases lying between them. The CDR3 is made up of 13 amino acids. The CDR3 loop reads CASSRATNYGYTF. CDR3 DNA: TGTGCCAGCTCCAGGGCAACTAACTATGGCTACACCTTC.

The chain recombines TRBV3-1 (or the pseudogene TRBV3-2) with TRBJ1-3; possibly TRBD1 for D (6 bases). Germline V lookup: CDR1 LGHDT, CDR2 YNNKEL (reference sequence). This CDR3 has 16 residues. The V end was cut by 4 bases, the J end by 0 bases, with 13 bases between. The CDR3 here is CASSRRDKLSGNTIYF. CDR3 sequence (DNA): TGTGCCAGCAGCCGAAGGGACAAACTCTCTGGAAACACCATATATTTT.

In its sample, this clone was seen once. The rearrangement joins TRBV10-3 to TRBJ2-7, with TRBD2 matching over 8 bases. The J segment lost 2 bases and the V segment lost 8 bases, leaving 8 bases of the junction unmatched. The germline V gene encodes CDR1 ENHRY and CDR2 SYGVKD. The CDR3 loop spans 14 amino acids. The CDR3 DNA reads as TGTGCCATCGCCAGGACTAGCCTAGCCTACGAGCAGTACTTC. It translates to CAIARTSLAYEQYF.

This chain links TRBV19 with TRBJ1-5; D perhaps matches TRBD1 (6 bases). Germline-derived CDR1 and CDR2 are LNHDA and SQIVND (reference sequence). V lost 4 bases and J 6 bases, leaving 19 bases between the germline ends. This CDR3 is 16 amino acids long. The CDR3 DNA follows: TGTGCCAGTAGTAGCGGTATAGGGGGTTCGGGTCAGCCCCAGCATTTT. Its translation: CASSSGIGGSGQPQHF.

This chain joins TRBV15 and TRBJ2-7; TRBD2 matches at 11 bases. The V gene's germline CDR1 is LNHNV and CDR2 YYDKDF (reference sequence). This CDR3 region has 17 residues. V was pared by 0 bases and J by 5 bases, with 9 bases of the junction left unmatched. The CDR3 coding sequence is TGTGCCACCAGCAGAGACCCCTGGACTAGCGGGCCGGACGAGCAGTACTTC. This encodes CATSRDPWTSGPDEQYF.

This clone was found once. J is TRBJ2-7 and V is TRBV28, with 9 bases lining up with TRBD2. This CDR3 contains 15 residues. Germline trimming cut 3 bases from V and 3 bases from J; bases unmatched to any gene: 6. CDR1 and CDR2 (germline): MDHEN, SYDVKM. The CDR3 coding sequence is TGTGCCAGCAGTTTTGTTCTAGCGGGGAACTACGAGCAGTACTTC. It is translated as CASSFVLAGNYEQYF.